This T cell receptor beta chain was recorded in a study of beta chain features in type 1 diabetes. General study findings and limits: Researchers report that Type 1 diabetes patients had moderately but significantly shorter TCRB CDR3s across all four CD4+ subsets.

The sequenced template was cDNA made from the entire isolated RNA. Sequencing used immunoSEQ multiplex PCR; TCRdb keeps in-frame clones, though not all of them. The top ten hold roughly 0.015% of the sample, which has 300,000 to 350,000 clones, around an eighth seen once. A note on this clone: The antigen remains undetermined. Other DNA sequences in this specimen translate into the identical CDR3.

After removal of 6 bases from V and 5 bases from J, the junction contained 3 bases not matched to a gene. Germline assignment: CDR1 MDHEN and CDR2 SYDVKM. CDR3 length: 13 residues. The V and J genes are TRBV28 and TRBJ2-5, with TRBD1 identical over 10 bases. The receptor was derived from a woman younger than 30 with type 1 diabetes. Sequenced sample: naive CD4+ T cells from blood. The CDR3 DNA reads TGTGCCAGCAGGGGACAGGGGAGGGAGACCCAGTACTTC. Amino acid sequence: CASRGQGRETQYF.